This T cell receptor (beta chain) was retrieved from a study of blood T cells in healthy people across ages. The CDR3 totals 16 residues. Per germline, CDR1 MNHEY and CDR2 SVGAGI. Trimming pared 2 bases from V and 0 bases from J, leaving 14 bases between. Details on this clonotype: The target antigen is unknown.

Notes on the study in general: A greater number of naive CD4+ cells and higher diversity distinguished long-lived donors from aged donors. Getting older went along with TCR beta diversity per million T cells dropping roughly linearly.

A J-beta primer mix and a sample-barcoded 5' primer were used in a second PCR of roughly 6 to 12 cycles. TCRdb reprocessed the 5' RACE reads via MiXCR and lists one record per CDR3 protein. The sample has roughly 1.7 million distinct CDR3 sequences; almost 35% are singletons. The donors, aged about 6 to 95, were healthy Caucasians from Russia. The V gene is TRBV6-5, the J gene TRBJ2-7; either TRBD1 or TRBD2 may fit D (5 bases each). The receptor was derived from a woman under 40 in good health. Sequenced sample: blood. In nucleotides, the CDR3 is TGTGCCAGCAGTTACGATGGGGCCGGGGCCTCCTACGAGCAGTACTTC. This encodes CASSYDGAGASYEQYF.